One sample yielded the 8 T cell receptor beta chains listed below, sequenced in a study of blood T cell repertoires in COVID-19. The method was immunoSEQ multiplex PCR; TCRdb's version includes in-frame clones alone and lacks a portion of them. The data hold a few hundred thousand clones, with approximately 88% observed a single time. The specimen sequenced was peripheral blood. The receptors derive from a man aged 40-49 years with acute or convalescent COVID-19.

J is TRBJ1-1 and V is TRBV4-1; 10 bases agree with TRBD1. This CDR3 is 14 amino acids long. V lost 4 bases to trimming and J lost 4 bases; unmatched junction nucleotides: 3. Germline CDR1 reads MGHRA; CDR2 reads YSYEKL. DNA for the CDR3: TGCGCCAGCAGCCTAGGACAGGGGGGCACTGAAGCTTTCTTT. Translation: CASSLGQGGTEAFF.

V gene TRBV11-2 combines with J gene TRBJ1-1; no clear D. V was shortened by 2 bases and J by 7 bases, with 14 bases between the two germline ends. From germline, CDR1 is SGHAT and CDR2 FQNNGV. This CDR3 has 14 amino acids. The CDR3 sequence: CASSLYATVYEAFF. Written as DNA, the CDR3 is TGTGCCAGCAGCTTATATGCCACGGTTTATGAAGCTTTCTTT.

This clone turned up a few times. The V call is TRBV5-4, the J call TRBJ1-2, with 10 positions matching TRBD1. The CDR3 contains 16 residues. Germline CDR1 reads SGHNT; CDR2 reads YYREEE (reference sequence). J lost 4 bases, V lost 4 bases, and 10 bases had no gene match. CDR3 in DNA: TGTGCCAGCAGCGCGCGAACCGACAGGGGGCCCTATGGCTACACCTTC. It codes for CASSARTDRGPYGYTF.

The chain has TRBV7-9 and TRBJ2-3, with 12 bases lining up with TRBD2. Germline CDR1 is SEHNR and CDR2 is FQNEAQ (reference sequence). V shed 5 bases and J 10 bases; nucleotides not matched to a gene: 7. The CDR3 loop spans 14 amino acids. The CDR3 DNA reads as TGTGCCAGCAGCAGGACTAGCGGGATAGTCGCGCAGTATTTT. It specifies CASSRTSGIVAQYF.

The V gene is TRBV24-1, the J gene TRBJ2-2; D not certain. The CDR3 totals 14 residues. V lost 6 bases to trimming and J lost 2 bases, with 9 bases between them. Germline loops: CDR1 KGHDR, CDR2 SFDVKD. CDR3 sequence reads: CATSTSINTGELFF. In DNA, the CDR3 is TGTGCCACCAGTACATCGATCAACACCGGGGAGCTGTTTTTT.

Concerning this clone: This sample also contains other DNA sequences that code for the same CDR3. The chain combines TRBV27 with TRBJ1-5, with no clear D. V lost 6 bases to trimming and J lost 0 bases, with 6 bases between them. Germline values: CDR1 MNHEY, CDR2 SMNVEV (reference sequence). This CDR3 region has 13 residues. The CDR3 nucleotides read TGTGCCAGCAGCTTCTATAGCAATCAGCCCCAGCATTTT. Translating it yields CASSFYSNQPQHF.

The chain couples TRBV27 to TRBJ2-2; D is ambiguous. This CDR3 region has 15 residues. In germline, CDR1 is MNHEY, CDR2 SMNVEV (reference sequence). Between the trimmed V and J ends, which lost 8 bases and 3 bases, there was a span of 16 bases. CDR3 loop: CASSTMSRYTGELFF. CDR3 DNA: TGTGCCAGCTCTACCATGTCCCGGTACACCGGGGAGCTGTTTTTT.

V is TRBV7-9 and J is TRBJ2-1; 11 positions agree with TRBD1. CDR1 and CDR2 (germline): SEHNR, FQNEAQ (reference sequence). Trimming cost V 5 bases and J 14 bases; bases outside gene matches: 11. CDR3 length: 14 residues. The CDR3 coding sequence is TGTGCCAGCAGCCCCGGGACAGGGGGGTTCCCCGAGTTCTTC. Translation: CASSPGTGGFPEFF.